Sequencing of this T cell receptor beta chain was carried out in a study of identical twins. Trimming at V came to 3 bases and at J to 12 bases, leaving 0 bases not matched to a gene. Germline V gives CDR1 DFQATT, CDR2 SNEGSKA (reference sequence). The CDR3 sequence is 10 residues long. The study, taken as a whole, reports: Abundant beta clonotypes from cord blood had fewer insertions, unlike memory repertoires, which showed none.

This clonotype was seen a few times. Its antigen is undetermined. A universal primer site was created by template switching, with the cDNA bearing unique molecular identifiers. MiXCR, run by TCRdb on the 5' RACE reads, gives a single entry per CDR3 protein. The sample carries about 1.7 million distinct CDR3 sequences, roughly a third recorded once. The origin of this receptor is a newborn girl in good health. The specimen sequenced was cord blood. The chain recombines TRBV20-1 with TRBJ2-1, with 9 bases lining up with TRBD1. CDR3 bases: TGCAGTGCTAGGGACAGGGGGCAGTTCTTC. Protein: CSARDRGQFF.